What follows are 15 T cell receptor beta chains derived from one specimen sequenced in a study of T cell repertoires in cytomegalovirus infection. Each CDR3 protein is one row after TCRdb ran MiXCR on the reads. The profile shows around 310,000 distinct CDR3 sequences, 17% of them singletons. Sequences were obtained from PBMCs. These receptors were obtained from a human donor in good health (CMV status not recorded). Some clones in this sample may be carry-over from other donors' samples.

This clonotype showed up many times. The V and J genes are TRBV2 and TRBJ1-1, with D possibly TRBD1 on 5 matching bases. Germline V gene lookup returns CDR1 SNHLY and CDR2 FYNNEI. Trimming shortened V by 8 bases and J by 5 bases, and 15 bases separated the two germline ends. This CDR3 contains 13 residues. The CDR3 nucleotides read TGTGCCAGCGAACAGGCTGAAGTAACTGAAGCTTTCTTT. Amino acids: CASEQAEVTEAFF. Together with reference TRBV2 and TRBJ1-1, the CDR3 gives the full variable domain: EPEVTQTPSHQVTQMGQEVILRCVPISNHLYFYWYRQILGQKVEFLVSFYNNEISEKSEIFDDQFSVERPDGSNFTLKIRSTKLEDSAMYFCASEQAEVTEAFFGQGTRLTVV.

This clonotype was observed at least ten times. This chain joins TRBV28 and TRBJ1-2; no reliable D call. The germline V and J ends were trimmed by 3 bases and 1 base, with 9 bases remaining between them. CDR1 is MDHEN, CDR2 SYDVKM, per germline. This CDR3 has 14 residues. DNA for the CDR3: TGTGCCAGCAGTTTTTCAGGCCTTAACTATGGCTACACCTTC. It translates to CASSFSGLNYGYTF.

The CDR3, as DNA: TGTGCCAGCCGTAGACAATCTGAAGCTTTCTTT. Encoded protein: CASRRQSEAFF. The chain links TRBV25-1 to TRBJ1-1; D gene uncertain. Looked up from germline, CDR1 is MGHDK and CDR2 is SYGVNS. V dropped 8 bases and J dropped 6 bases, with 10 bases sitting between them. The CDR3 extends over 11 amino acids.

Only a few counts were recorded for this clonotype. The chain couples TRBV3-1 to TRBJ1-6, with TRBD1 as a possible D gene (5 bases). The CDR3 has 15 residues. Trimming took off 1 base at V and 10 bases at J, with 14 bases between the two ends. The germline V gene has CDR1 LGHDT and CDR2 YNNKEL (reference sequence). CDR3 coding DNA: TGTGCCAGCAGCCAAGTAGGGCAGGCAGGGTCACCCCTCCACTTT. It yields the protein CASSQVGQAGSPLHF.

This clonotype was found many times. The rearrangement links TRBV7-8 to TRBJ2-1, with a weak D call TRBD2 (6 bases). Trimming left V 0 bases short and J 7 bases short, with 10 bases between. This CDR3 region has 14 residues. CDR1 is SGHVS and CDR2 is FQNEAQ in the germline V gene. The CDR3 bases are TGTGCCAGCAGCTTAGCGCGGGGACGGAATGAGCAGTTCTTC. Translating it yields CASSLARGRNEQFF.

V usage is TRBV28 and J usage is TRBJ1-2; 8 nucleotides align to TRBD1. CDR3 size: 16 residues. With V trimmed by 5 bases and J by 3 bases, 11 bases remained unmatched. Looked up from germline, CDR1 is MDHEN and CDR2 is SYDVKM. The CDR3 loop reads CASSPDRDGRYYGYTF. Written as DNA, the CDR3 is TGTGCCAGCAGTCCGGACAGGGACGGGCGTTACTATGGCTACACCTTC.

In its sample, this clonotype was seen once. The chain joins TRBV5-1 to TRBJ2-7, with TRBD1 matching over 8 bases. Germline-derived CDR1 and CDR2 are SGHRS and YFSETQ. The CDR3 extends over 17 amino acids. J was trimmed by 5 bases and V by 4 bases; bases with no gene match: 17. The CDR3 nucleotides are TGCGCCAGCAGCCTCTGGGCAGGGGGCGGCGATGGCAACGAGCAGTACTTC. The encoded protein is CASSLWAGGGDGNEQYF.

This clonotype was seen ten or more times. Here the CDR3 DNA reads TGTGCCAGCAGCCCCCGGTCGGAGGGCTACACCTTC. The encoded protein is CASSPRSEGYTF. This chain links TRBV7-2 with TRBJ1-2; D uncertain. Germline CDR1 reads SGHTA; CDR2 reads FQGNSA. This CDR3 region has 12 residues. V shed 5 bases and J shed 8 bases, with 12 bases lying between them.

This clonotype has just a few counts. The V gene is TRBV7-9, the J gene TRBJ1-2; D gene ambiguous. Germline V gene lookup returns CDR1 SEHNR and CDR2 FQNEAQ (reference sequence). Trimming took off 5 bases at V and 5 bases at J, with 15 bases between the two ends. This CDR3 is built from 14 residues. CDR3 bases: TGTGCCAGCAGCCCCCCCCCGCGTCAATATGGCTACACCTTC. Its protein is CASSPPPRQYGYTF.

At least ten counts were recorded for this clonotype. The rearrangement links TRBV12-3 or TRBV12-4 to TRBJ2-2; tentatively, D is TRBD1 (6 bases). V was shortened by 5 bases and J by 2 bases, with 12 bases between the two germline ends. This CDR3 has 15 residues. CDR3 sequence: CASSPKQGNTGELFF. In DNA form, the CDR3 reads TGTGCCAGCAGTCCTAAACAGGGAAACACCGGGGAGCTGTTTTTT.

The chain uses TRBV20-1 and TRBJ1-3, with D tentatively TRBD1 (6 bases). Deletions cut 7 bases from V and 4 bases from J, with 14 bases between. This CDR3 contains 13 residues. Germline V lookup: CDR1 DFQATT, CDR2 SNEGSKA (reference sequence). The CDR3 sequence: CSVGGHRGNTIYF. The CDR3 coding sequence is TGCAGTGTCGGGGGGCACCGGGGAAACACCATATATTTT.

This clonotype was detected only a few times. This rearrangement joins TRBV7-3 to TRBJ2-1, with D perhaps TRBD2 (5 bases). Germline-derived CDR1 and CDR2 are SGHTA and FQGTGA. This CDR3 spans 16 amino acids. The V end was cut by 3 bases, the J end by 2 bases, with 14 bases between. The CDR3 nucleotides read TGTGCCAGCAGCTTGGGGAGCAGACCTACCTACAATGAGCAGTTCTTC. This codes for CASSLGSRPTYNEQFF.

This clonotype has more than one count but fewer than ten. This sequence joins TRBV20-1 and TRBJ2-5; possible D gene TRBD1, 5 bases. This CDR3 comprises 13 residues. CDR1 and CDR2 from the germline V gene are DFQATT and SNEGSKA (reference sequence). V lost 6 bases, J lost 4 bases, and 15 bases lay in between. As DNA, the CDR3 is TGCAGTGCCCCCGACAGTCTTCGAGAGACCCAGTACTTC. It translates to CSAPDSLRETQYF.

This clonotype was observed at least ten times. The chain links TRBV24-1 to TRBJ2-3; possible D gene TRBD1, 6 bases. CDR3 length: 15 amino acids. Trimming took off 3 bases at V and 2 bases at J, with 11 bases between the two ends. Looked up from germline, CDR1 is KGHDR and CDR2 is SFDVKD. The CDR3 DNA reads TGTGCCACCAGTGATCGGCAGGGGTACACAGATACGCAGTATTTT. This codes for CATSDRQGYTDTQYF.

J is TRBJ2-7 and V is TRBV2; D is perhaps TRBD1 or TRBD2 (5 bases each). V was clipped by 3 bases and J by 4 bases, with 19 bases between them. CDR1 and CDR2 (germline): SNHLY, FYNNEI. This CDR3 comprises 16 residues. This CDR3 is CASSDIKWGRTYEQYF. Written as DNA, the CDR3 is TGTGCCAGCAGTGATATTAAGTGGGGCAGGACTTACGAGCAGTACTTC.